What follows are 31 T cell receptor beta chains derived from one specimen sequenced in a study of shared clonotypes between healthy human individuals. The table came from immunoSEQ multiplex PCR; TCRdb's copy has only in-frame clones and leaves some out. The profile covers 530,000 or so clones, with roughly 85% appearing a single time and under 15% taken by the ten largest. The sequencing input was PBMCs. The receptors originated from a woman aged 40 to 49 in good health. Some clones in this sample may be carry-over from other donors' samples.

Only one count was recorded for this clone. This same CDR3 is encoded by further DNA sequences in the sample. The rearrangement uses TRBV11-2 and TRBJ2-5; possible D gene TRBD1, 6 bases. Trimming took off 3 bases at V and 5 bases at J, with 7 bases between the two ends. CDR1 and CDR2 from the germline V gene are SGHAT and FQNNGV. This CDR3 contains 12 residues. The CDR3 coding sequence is TGTGCCAGCAGCTTGAGGGGGGAGACCCAGTACTTC. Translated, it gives CASSLRGETQYF.

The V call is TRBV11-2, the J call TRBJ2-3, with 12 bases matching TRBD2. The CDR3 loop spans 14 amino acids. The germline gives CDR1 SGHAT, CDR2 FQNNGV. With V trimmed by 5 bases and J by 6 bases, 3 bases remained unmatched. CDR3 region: CASSPGLAGDTQYF. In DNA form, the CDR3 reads TGTGCCAGCAGCCCTGGACTAGCGGGGGATACGCAGTATTTT.

CDR3 loop: CAIQAQETQYF. The CDR3 DNA reads as TGTGCCATACAGGCGCAAGAGACCCAGTACTTC. The V and J genes are TRBV6-1 and TRBJ2-5, with D perhaps TRBD1 (5 bases). The CDR3 spans 11 residues. Germline CDR1 and CDR2: MNHNS and SASEGT. V was cut by 10 bases and J by 2 bases, with 8 bases left in between.

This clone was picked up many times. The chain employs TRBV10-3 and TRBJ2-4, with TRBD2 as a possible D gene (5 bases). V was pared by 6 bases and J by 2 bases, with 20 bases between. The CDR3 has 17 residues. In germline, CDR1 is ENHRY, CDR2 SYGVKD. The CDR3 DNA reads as TGTGCCATCAGCCCAACATCGGGGAGTGGGTCCAAAAACATTCAGTACTTC. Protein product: CAISPTSGSGSKNIQYF.

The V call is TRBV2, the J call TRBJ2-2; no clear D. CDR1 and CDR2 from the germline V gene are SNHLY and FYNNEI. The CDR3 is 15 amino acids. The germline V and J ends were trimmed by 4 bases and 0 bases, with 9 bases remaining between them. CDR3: CASSGSLPNTGELFF. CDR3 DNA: TGTGCCAGCAGTGGTTCACTACCGAACACCGGGGAGCTGTTTTTT.

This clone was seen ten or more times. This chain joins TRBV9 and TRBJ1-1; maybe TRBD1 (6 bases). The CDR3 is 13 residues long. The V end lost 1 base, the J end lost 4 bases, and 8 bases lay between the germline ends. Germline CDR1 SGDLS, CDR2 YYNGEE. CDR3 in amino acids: CASSVRGGTEAFF. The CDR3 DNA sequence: TGTGCCAGCAGCGTAAGAGGGGGCACTGAAGCTTTCTTT.

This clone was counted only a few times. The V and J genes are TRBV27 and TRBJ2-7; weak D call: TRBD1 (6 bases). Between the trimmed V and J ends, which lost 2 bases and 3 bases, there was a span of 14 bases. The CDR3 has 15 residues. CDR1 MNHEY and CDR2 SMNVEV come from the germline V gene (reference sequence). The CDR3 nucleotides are TGTGCCAGCAGTTTAGAAACAGGGCCTATCTACGAGCAGTACTTC. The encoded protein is CASSLETGPIYEQYF.

The chain's CDR3 is CASSQGPQSPYEQYF. In DNA form, the CDR3 reads TGCGCCAGCAGCCAAGGTCCCCAGTCCCCCTACGAGCAGTACTTC. This chain uses TRBV4-1 with TRBJ2-7; D is uncertain. CDR1 and CDR2 from the germline V gene are MGHRA and YSYEKL. With 1 base removed from V and 2 bases from J, the gap between germline ends came to 12 bases. This CDR3 comprises 15 residues.

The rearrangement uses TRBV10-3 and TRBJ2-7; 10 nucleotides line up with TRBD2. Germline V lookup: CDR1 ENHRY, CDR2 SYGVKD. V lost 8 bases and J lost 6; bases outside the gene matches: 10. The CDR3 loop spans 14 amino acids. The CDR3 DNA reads TGTGCCATCGGGGCTCTAGCGGGAGATAGCGAGCAGTACTTC. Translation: CAIGALAGDSEQYF.

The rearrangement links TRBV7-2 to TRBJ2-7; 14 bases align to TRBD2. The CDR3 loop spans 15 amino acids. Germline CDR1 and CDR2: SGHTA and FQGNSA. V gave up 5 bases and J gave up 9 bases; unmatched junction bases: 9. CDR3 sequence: CASSQTSGRATVQYF. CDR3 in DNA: TGTGCCAGCAGCCAGACTAGCGGGAGGGCCACGGTGCAGTACTTC.

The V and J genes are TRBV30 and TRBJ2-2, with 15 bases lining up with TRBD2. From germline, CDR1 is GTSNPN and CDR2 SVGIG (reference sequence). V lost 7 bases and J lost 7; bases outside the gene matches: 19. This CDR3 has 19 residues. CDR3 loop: CASFPFPGLAGGPRGELFF. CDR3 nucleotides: TGTGCCTCTTTTCCTTTCCCTGGACTAGCGGGAGGGCCGCGCGGGGAGCTGTTTTTT.

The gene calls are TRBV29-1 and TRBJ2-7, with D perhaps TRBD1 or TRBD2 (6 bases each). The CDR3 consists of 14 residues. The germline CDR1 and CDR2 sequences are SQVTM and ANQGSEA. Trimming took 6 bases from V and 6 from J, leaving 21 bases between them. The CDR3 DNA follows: TGCAGCGTCGCAGGGGACTCTTTTTCCGGCGAGCAGTACTTC. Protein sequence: CSVAGDSFSGEQYF.

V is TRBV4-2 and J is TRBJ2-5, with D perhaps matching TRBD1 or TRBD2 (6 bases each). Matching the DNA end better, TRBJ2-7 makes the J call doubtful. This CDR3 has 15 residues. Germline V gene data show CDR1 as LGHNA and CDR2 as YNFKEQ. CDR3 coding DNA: TGTGCCAGCAGCCAACAGGGGCGGGGTGCCTACGAGCAGTACTTC. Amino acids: CASSQQGRGAYEQYF.

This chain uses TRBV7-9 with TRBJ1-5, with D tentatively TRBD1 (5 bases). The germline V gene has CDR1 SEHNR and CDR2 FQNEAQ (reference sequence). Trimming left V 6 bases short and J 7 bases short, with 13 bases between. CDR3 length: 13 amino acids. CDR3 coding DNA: TGTGCCAGCAGACCCCTCGGGGACCAGCCCCAGCATTTT. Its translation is CASRPLGDQPQHF.

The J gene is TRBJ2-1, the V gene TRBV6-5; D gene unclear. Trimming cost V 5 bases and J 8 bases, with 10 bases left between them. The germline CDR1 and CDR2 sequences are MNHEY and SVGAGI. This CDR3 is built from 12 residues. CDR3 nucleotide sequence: TGTGCCAGCAGTCCCGGTTCGCATGAGCAGTTCTTC. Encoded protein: CASSPGSHEQFF.

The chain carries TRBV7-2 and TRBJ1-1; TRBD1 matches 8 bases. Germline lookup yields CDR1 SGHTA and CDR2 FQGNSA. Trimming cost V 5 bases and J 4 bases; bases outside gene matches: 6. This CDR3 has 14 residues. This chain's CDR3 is CASSIQGAGTEAFF. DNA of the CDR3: TGTGCCAGCAGCATCCAGGGGGCCGGCACTGAAGCTTTCTTT.

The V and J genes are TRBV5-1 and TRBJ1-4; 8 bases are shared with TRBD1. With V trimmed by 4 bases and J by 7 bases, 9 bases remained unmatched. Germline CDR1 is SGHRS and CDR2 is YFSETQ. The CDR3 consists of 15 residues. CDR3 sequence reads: CASSPATGESEKLFF. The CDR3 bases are TGCGCCAGCAGCCCAGCGACAGGGGAGAGTGAAAAACTGTTTTTT.

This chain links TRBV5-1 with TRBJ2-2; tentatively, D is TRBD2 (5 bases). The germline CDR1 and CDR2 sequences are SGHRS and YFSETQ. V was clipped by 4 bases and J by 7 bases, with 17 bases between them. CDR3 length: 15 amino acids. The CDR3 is CASSPDLTRLGELFF. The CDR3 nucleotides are TGCGCCAGCAGCCCGGACTTGACAAGGCTCGGGGAGCTGTTTTTT.

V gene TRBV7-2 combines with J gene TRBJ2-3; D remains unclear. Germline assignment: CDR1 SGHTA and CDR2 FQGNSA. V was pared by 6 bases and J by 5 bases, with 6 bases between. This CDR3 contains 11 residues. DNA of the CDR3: TGTGCCAGCAGGGTGGGAGATACGCAGTATTTT. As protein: CASRVGDTQYF.

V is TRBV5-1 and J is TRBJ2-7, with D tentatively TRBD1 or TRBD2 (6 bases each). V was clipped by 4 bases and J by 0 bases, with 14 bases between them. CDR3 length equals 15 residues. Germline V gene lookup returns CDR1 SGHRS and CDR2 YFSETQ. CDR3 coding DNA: TGCGCCAGCAGCATCGGAGGGGGACCCTCCTACGAGCAGTACTTC. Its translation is CASSIGGGPSYEQYF. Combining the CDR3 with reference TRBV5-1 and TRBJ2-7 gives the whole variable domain KAGVTQTPRYLIKTRGQQVTLSCSPISGHRSVSWYQQTPGQGLQFLFEYFSETQRNKGNFPGRFSGRQFSNSRSEMNVSTLELGDSALYLCASSIGGGPSYEQYFGPGTRLTVT.

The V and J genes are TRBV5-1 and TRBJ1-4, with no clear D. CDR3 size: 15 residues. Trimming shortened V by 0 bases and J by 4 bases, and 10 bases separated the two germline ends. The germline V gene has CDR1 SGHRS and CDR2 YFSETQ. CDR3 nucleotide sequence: TGCGCCAGCAGCTTGGCCGAAGGGCTTAATGAAAAACTGTTTTTT. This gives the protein CASSLAEGLNEKLFF.

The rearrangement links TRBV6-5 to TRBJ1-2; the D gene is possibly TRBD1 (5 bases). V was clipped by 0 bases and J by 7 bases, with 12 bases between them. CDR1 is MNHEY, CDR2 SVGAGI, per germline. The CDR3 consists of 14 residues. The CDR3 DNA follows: TGTGCCAGCAGTTACTCGGGGGGTTTTGCTGGCTACACCTTC. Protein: CASSYSGGFAGYTF.

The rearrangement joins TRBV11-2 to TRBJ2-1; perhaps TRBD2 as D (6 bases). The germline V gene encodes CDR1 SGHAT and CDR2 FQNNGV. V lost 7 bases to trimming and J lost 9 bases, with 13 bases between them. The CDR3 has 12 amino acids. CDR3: CASTTLGGEQFF. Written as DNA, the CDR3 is TGTGCCAGCACCACCCTGGGGGGTGAGCAGTTCTTC.

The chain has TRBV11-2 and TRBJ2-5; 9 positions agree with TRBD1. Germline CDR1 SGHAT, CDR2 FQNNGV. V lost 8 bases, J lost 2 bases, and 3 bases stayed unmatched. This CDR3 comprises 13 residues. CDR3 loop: CASGQGWQETQYF. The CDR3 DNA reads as TGTGCCAGCGGACAGGGGTGGCAAGAGACCCAGTACTTC.

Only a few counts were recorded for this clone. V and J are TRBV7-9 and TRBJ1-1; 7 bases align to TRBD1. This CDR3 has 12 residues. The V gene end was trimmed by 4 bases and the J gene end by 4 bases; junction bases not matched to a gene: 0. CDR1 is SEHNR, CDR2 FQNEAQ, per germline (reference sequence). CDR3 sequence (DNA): TGTGCCAGCAGCTACAGGGGCACTGAAGCTTTCTTT. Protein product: CASSYRGTEAFF. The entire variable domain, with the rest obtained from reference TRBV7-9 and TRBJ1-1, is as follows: DTGVSQNPRHKITKRGQNVTFRCDPISEHNRLYWYRQTLGQGPEFLTYFQNEAQLEKSRLLSDRFSAERPKGSFSTLEIQRTEQGDSAMYLCASSYRGTEAFFGQGTRLTVV.

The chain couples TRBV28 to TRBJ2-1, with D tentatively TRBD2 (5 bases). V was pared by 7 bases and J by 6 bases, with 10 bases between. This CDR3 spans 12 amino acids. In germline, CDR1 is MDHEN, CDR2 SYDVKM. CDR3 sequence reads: CASNRGRNEQFF. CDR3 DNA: TGTGCCAGCAATCGAGGGCGCAATGAGCAGTTCTTC.

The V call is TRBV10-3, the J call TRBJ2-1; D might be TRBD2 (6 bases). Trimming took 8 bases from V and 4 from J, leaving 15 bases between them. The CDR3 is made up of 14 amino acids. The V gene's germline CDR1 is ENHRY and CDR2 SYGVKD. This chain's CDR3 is CAIWGGLNYNEQFF. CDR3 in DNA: TGTGCCATCTGGGGAGGCCTCAATTACAATGAGCAGTTCTTC.

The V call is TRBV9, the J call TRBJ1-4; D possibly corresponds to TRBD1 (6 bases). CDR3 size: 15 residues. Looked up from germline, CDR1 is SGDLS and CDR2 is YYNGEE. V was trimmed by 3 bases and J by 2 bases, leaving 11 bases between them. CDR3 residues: CASSARGSTNEKLFF. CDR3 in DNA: TGTGCCAGCAGCGCGAGGGGGTCGACTAATGAAAAACTGTTTTTT. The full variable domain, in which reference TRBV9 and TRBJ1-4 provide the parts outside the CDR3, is DSGVTQTPKHLITATGQRVTLRCSPRSGDLSVYWYQQSLDQGLQFLIQYYNGEERAKGNILERFSAQQFPDLHSELNLSSLELGDSALYFCASSARGSTNEKLFFGSGTQLSVL.

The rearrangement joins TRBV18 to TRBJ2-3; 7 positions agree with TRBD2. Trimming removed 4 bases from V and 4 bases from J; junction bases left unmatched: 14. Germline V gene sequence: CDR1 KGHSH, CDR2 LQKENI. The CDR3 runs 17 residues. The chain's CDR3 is CASSRSRTSGGADTQYF. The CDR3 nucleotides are TGTGCCAGCTCACGGTCCCGGACTAGTGGGGGTGCAGATACGCAGTATTTT.

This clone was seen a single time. CDR3 DNA: TGTGCCACCAGCAGAGGACTAGCGGGAGGGCCCGCCGGGGAGCTGTTTTTT. Translation gives CATSRGLAGGPAGELFF. V gene TRBV15 combines with J gene TRBJ2-2; 14 nucleotides align to TRBD2. Germline V gene data show CDR1 as LNHNV and CDR2 as YYDKDF (reference sequence). V was clipped by 1 base and J by 6 bases; unmatched bases: 4. The CDR3 covers 17 residues.

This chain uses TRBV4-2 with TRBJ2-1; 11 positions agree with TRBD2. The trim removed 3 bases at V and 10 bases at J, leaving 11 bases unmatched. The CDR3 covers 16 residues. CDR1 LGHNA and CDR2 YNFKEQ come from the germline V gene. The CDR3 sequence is CASSQDLAGGLWEQFF. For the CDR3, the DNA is TGTGCCAGCAGCCAGGACTTAGCGGGAGGGCTGTGGGAGCAGTTCTTC.